One and the same sample provided the 30 T cell receptor beta chains below, sequenced in a study of blood T cell repertoires in COVID-19. Data came from immunoSEQ multiplex PCR; TCRdb stores just in-frame clones and leaves some out. Here the sample spans about 440,000 clones, roughly 88% being singletons. Sequencing input: PBMCs or T cells enriched from blood (not recorded which). Receptors originate from a man aged 18-30 years who had recovered from COVID-19.

This chain uses TRBV18 with TRBJ1-2; D is unresolved. The CDR3 is 15 residues long. The ends were cut back, 4 bases at V and 6 bases at J, with 18 bases in the middle. CDR1 and CDR2 (germline): KGHSH, LQKENI. The CDR3 region has the DNA TGTGCCAGCTCACTGTCTCGCGGGGATGAGGATGGCTACACCTTC. Residues: CASSLSRGDEDGYTF.

The chain is built from TRBV19 and TRBJ2-1; weak D call: TRBD2 (6 bases). Germline-derived CDR1 and CDR2 are LNHDA and SQIVND (reference sequence). This CDR3 region has 16 residues. V was shortened by 1 base and J by 2 bases, with 12 bases between the two germline ends. CDR3 in amino acids: CASSIGFGGAYNEQFF. The CDR3 nucleotides are TGTGCCAGTAGTATAGGTTTTGGCGGGGCCTACAATGAGCAGTTCTTC.

The chain has TRBV7-9 and TRBJ1-4; 9 bases fit TRBD1. The germline V gene has CDR1 SEHNR and CDR2 FQNEAQ (reference sequence). This CDR3 region has 13 residues. V shed 5 bases and J 10 bases; nucleotides not matched to a gene: 5. The CDR3 DNA sequence: TGTGCCAGCAGCCCAGGGGACAGGGTAAAACTGTTTTTT. Encoded protein: CASSPGDRVKLFF.

Here the CDR3 DNA reads TGTGCCAGCAGTCCCACCGGACTAGCGCGCGGCTCTGGGGCCAACGTCCTGACTTTC. It codes for CASSPTGLARGSGANVLTF. This chain joins TRBV27 and TRBJ2-6, with TRBD2 identical over 9 bases. The CDR3 runs 19 residues. V lost 5 bases, J lost 0 bases, and 11 bases stayed unmatched. CDR1 and CDR2 from the germline V gene are MNHEY and SMNVEV (reference sequence).

The chain combines TRBV5-8 with TRBJ1-5; no clear D. Germline V gene sequence: CDR1 SGHTS, CDR2 YDEGEE. The CDR3 sequence is 10 residues long. V was pared by 4 bases and J by 9 bases, with 5 bases between. CDR3 residues: CASSLRPQHF. CDR3 nucleotide sequence: TGTGCCAGCAGCCTGAGGCCCCAGCATTTT.

The CDR3 spells CASSSTRGQSNQPQHF. For the CDR3, the DNA is TGTGCCAGCAGCTCAACCAGGGGGCAGAGCAATCAGCCCCAGCATTTT. The chain couples TRBV28 to TRBJ1-5; the match to TRBD1 covers 8 bases. Losses at the gene ends were 6 bases for V and 1 base for J; bases not matched to a gene: 8. In germline, CDR1 is MDHEN, CDR2 SYDVKM. The CDR3 is 16 residues long.

The rearrangement uses TRBV27 and TRBJ1-5; 9 nucleotides line up with TRBD1. The V segment lost 6 bases and the J segment 1 base; nucleotides outside the gene matches: 4. CDR3 length: 15 amino acids. CDR1 is MNHEY, CDR2 SMNVEV, per germline (reference sequence). CDR3 nucleotides: TGTGCCAGCAGCGCCGGGACAGGGAGCAATCAGCCCCAGCATTTT. This encodes CASSAGTGSNQPQHF.

The gene calls are TRBV30 and TRBJ2-1; D unresolved. In germline, CDR1 is GTSNPN, CDR2 SVGIG (reference sequence). Trimming cost V 1 base and J 0 bases, with 7 bases left between them. CDR3 length equals 14 residues. CDR3: CAWSGRSSYNEQFF. The CDR3 bases are TGTGCCTGGAGTGGACGGAGCTCCTACAATGAGCAGTTCTTC.

The CDR3 loop reads CASSPRAPEAFF. For the CDR3, the DNA is TGTGCCAGCAGCCCCAGGGCGCCTGAAGCTTTCTTT. The chain employs TRBV7-9 and TRBJ1-1; a weak D match, TRBD1 (5 bases). Trimming removed 5 bases from V and 6 bases from J, with 10 bases in between. Germline CDR1 reads SEHNR; CDR2 reads FQNEAQ (reference sequence). The CDR3 has 12 amino acids.

This chain connects TRBV7-3 to TRBJ1-2, with D possibly being TRBD1 (5 bases). CDR1 is SGHTA and CDR2 is FQGTGA in the germline V gene. This CDR3 has 13 residues. Trimming cost V 5 bases and J 7 bases, with 14 bases left between them. CDR3 protein: CASSSDSDSGYTF. For the CDR3, the DNA is TGTGCCAGCAGCAGTGACAGCGATTCTGGCTACACCTTC.

This chain connects TRBV28 to TRBJ1-1; D gene unclear. This CDR3 has 13 amino acids. The V end lost 5 bases, the J end lost 10 bases, and 17 bases lay between the germline ends. In germline, CDR1 is MDHEN, CDR2 SYDVKM. CDR3 DNA sequence: TGTGCCAGCAGTCCTACGGAGGGCTGGGGAGCTTTCTTT. Translated: CASSPTEGWGAFF.

The CDR3 nucleotides read TGTGCCAGCAGCACCTGGGACAGCGAAGAGACCCAGTACTTC. This codes for CASSTWDSEETQYF. This rearrangement joins TRBV7-9 to TRBJ2-5; 7 positions match TRBD1. The CDR3 is 14 residues long. The germline V gene encodes CDR1 SEHNR and CDR2 FQNEAQ (reference sequence). V dropped 5 bases and J dropped 3; count of bases not matched to a gene: 6.

The chain is built from TRBV6-5 and TRBJ2-7; D might be TRBD2 (6 bases). Germline CDR1 reads MNHEY; CDR2 reads SVGAGI. Trimming cost V 5 bases and J 4 bases, with 12 bases left between them. This CDR3 has 13 residues. The CDR3 DNA reads as TGTGCCAGCAGTATCCGGGAGAAATACGAGCAGTACTTC. Translated, it gives CASSIREKYEQYF.

The genes are TRBV6-5 and TRBJ1-3; D is ambiguous. The germline CDR1 and CDR2 sequences are MNHEY and SVGAGI. V was shortened by 8 bases and J by 0 bases, with 8 bases between the two germline ends. The CDR3 sequence is 13 residues long. The CDR3: CASFGSSGNTIYF. CDR3 bases: TGTGCCAGCTTTGGTAGCTCTGGAAACACCATATATTTT.

The J gene is TRBJ2-1, the V gene TRBV18, with D perhaps matching TRBD2 (6 bases). The ends were cut back, 3 bases at V and 2 bases at J, with 11 bases in the middle. The CDR3 is 15 amino acids. Germline assignment: CDR1 KGHSH and CDR2 LQKENI. The chain's CDR3 is CASSPIGSTYNEQFF. The CDR3, as DNA: TGTGCCAGCTCACCGATCGGGAGCACCTACAATGAGCAGTTCTTC.

The chain carries TRBV5-1 and TRBJ1-1; D uncertain. CDR3 length: 14 residues. V was pared by 2 bases and J by 7 bases, with 15 bases between. Germline V gives CDR1 SGHRS, CDR2 YFSETQ. The CDR3 sequence is CASSFDPGRDEAFF. DNA for the CDR3: TGCGCCAGCAGCTTTGATCCCGGGAGGGATGAAGCTTTCTTT.

The chain combines TRBV6-1 with TRBJ1-1; the D gene is possibly TRBD1 (5 bases). The CDR3 covers 12 residues. The germline V gene encodes CDR1 MNHNS and CDR2 SASEGT. The V end lost 2 bases, the J end lost 11 bases, and 12 bases lay between the germline ends. The chain's CDR3 is CASSEIPRAAFF. CDR3 sequence (DNA): TGTGCCAGCAGTGAAATCCCCAGGGCCGCTTTCTTT.

V gene TRBV2 combines with J gene TRBJ2-6, with D maybe TRBD2 (7 bases). Trimming stripped 3 bases from V and 5 bases from J, with 17 bases between. The CDR3 totals 17 residues. The germline V gene encodes CDR1 SNHLY and CDR2 FYNNEI. DNA of the CDR3: TGTGCCAGCAGTGACGGGGGGCGTTTCTCCTGGGCCAACGTCCTGACTTTC. It yields the protein CASSDGGRFSWANVLTF.

The chain combines TRBV29-1 with TRBJ1-5, with D unresolved. This CDR3 contains 13 residues. Germline-derived CDR1 and CDR2 are SQVTM and ANQGSEA. Deletions cut 4 bases from V and 2 bases from J, with 9 bases between. The CDR3 loop is CSVVERGNQPQHF. CDR3 DNA: TGCAGCGTTGTCGAGCGTGGCAATCAGCCCCAGCATTTT.

The gene calls are TRBV13 and TRBJ1-3; TRBD1 matches at 11 bases. There are 18 residues in the CDR3. V gave up 4 bases and J gave up 8 bases; unmatched junction bases: 16. Germline lookup yields CDR1 PRHDT and CDR2 FYEKMQ (reference sequence). The CDR3 nucleotides read TGTGCCAGCAGCTCCGGACAGGGGGCATATTTTGACGGAGACACCATATATTTT. Translating gives CASSSGQGAYFDGDTIYF.

The CDR3 bases are TGCGCCAGCAGCTTGGGTGACAGTCGAAATGAAAAACTGTTTTTT. It encodes CASSLGDSRNEKLFF. This chain joins TRBV5-1 and TRBJ1-4, with D possibly being TRBD1 (5 bases). This CDR3 contains 15 residues. Deletions cut 0 bases from V and 5 bases from J, with 11 bases between. Germline V gene data show CDR1 as SGHRS and CDR2 as YFSETQ. Variable domain in full (rest from reference TRBV5-1 and TRBJ1-4): KAGVTQTPRYLIKTRGQQVTLSCSPISGHRSVSWYQQTPGQGLQFLFEYFSETQRNKGNFPGRFSGRQFSNSRSEMNVSTLELGDSALYLCASSLGDSRNEKLFFGSGTQLSVL.

The chain has TRBV10-3 and TRBJ1-5; D perhaps matches TRBD1 (5 bases). Germline V CDR1 and CDR2: ENHRY, SYGVKD. The V and J ends lost 4 bases and 1 base respectively, with 11 bases between them. The CDR3 extends over 15 amino acids. The CDR3 DNA is TGTGCCATCAGTGTCGGACACTTAAGCAATCAGCCCCAGCATTTT. Translated: CAISVGHLSNQPQHF.

This clone was recorded once. CDR3 region: CASSPTTGYGYTF. As DNA, the CDR3 is TGTGCCAGCAGCCCTACTACTGGGTATGGCTACACCTTC. J is TRBJ1-2 and V is TRBV12-3 or TRBV12-4; D is undetermined. The CDR3 consists of 13 residues. The V end was cut by 6 bases, the J end by 5 bases, with 13 bases between.

The chain carries TRBV19 and TRBJ2-7; D is perhaps TRBD1 (5 bases). The V end was cut by 5 bases, the J end by 1 base, with 18 bases between. Germline V gene sequence: CDR1 LNHDA, CDR2 SQIVND (reference sequence). This CDR3 comprises 16 residues. The CDR3 DNA is TGTGCCAGTAGTGTTGTCGCAGGGTTCGGTTCCTACGAGCAGTACTTC. Residues: CASSVVAGFGSYEQYF.

CDR3 in DNA: TGTGCCAGCAGCTCGATGACTGCTACCCGGGGCTACACCTTC. Translating gives CASSSMTATRGYTF. The rearrangement joins TRBV7-2 to TRBJ1-2; D is unclear. The germline V and J ends were trimmed by 4 bases and 8 bases, with 17 bases remaining between them. Germline V gene lookup returns CDR1 SGHTA and CDR2 FQGNSA. There are 14 residues in the CDR3.

This clone appeared a single time. CDR3 residues: CASSQRDGEQYF. DNA for the CDR3: TGTGCCAGCAGCCAAAGAGATGGCGAGCAGTACTTC. The chain links TRBV3-1 (or the pseudogene TRBV3-2) to TRBJ2-7, with D unclear. V dropped 2 bases and J dropped 6 bases, with 8 bases sitting between them. There are 12 residues in the CDR3. Per the germline V gene, CDR1 is LGHDT and CDR2 is YNNKEL (reference sequence).

The V gene is TRBV10-3, the J gene TRBJ1-6; TRBD1 is a possible D gene (5 bases). V lost 6 bases and J lost 4, with 10 bases in between. This CDR3 spans 14 amino acids. Germline V gene data show CDR1 as ENHRY and CDR2 as SYGVKD. The CDR3 coding sequence is TGTGCCATCAGACAGACAGATTATAATTCACCCCTCCACTTT. Its translation is CAIRQTDYNSPLHF.

This rearrangement joins TRBV3-1 (or the pseudogene TRBV3-2) to TRBJ2-7; possible D gene TRBD2, 6 bases. V was pared by 5 bases and J by 4 bases, with 15 bases between. The CDR3 runs to 14 residues. CDR1 is LGHDT and CDR2 is YNNKEL in the germline V gene (reference sequence). The CDR3 DNA reads TGTGCCAGCAGCGTGGCGGGGTCGGGGTACGAGCAGTACTTC. It yields the protein CASSVAGSGYEQYF.

The chain links TRBV5-5 to TRBJ1-2, with D uncertain. The CDR3 is 13 amino acids. Looked up from germline, CDR1 is SGHKS and CDR2 is YYEKEE (reference sequence). V shed 2 bases and J shed 3 bases, with 8 bases lying between them. The CDR3 DNA is TGTGCCAGCAGCTTAGAGACACACTATGGCTACACCTTC. Translation gives CASSLETHYGYTF.

This clone was seen repeatedly, ten times or more. The chain uses TRBV27 and TRBJ1-1; 8 bases are a match to TRBD1. J was trimmed by 4 bases and V by 4 bases; bases with no gene match: 11. Germline loops: CDR1 MNHEY, CDR2 SMNVEV (reference sequence). There are 16 residues in the CDR3. CDR3 amino acids: CASSWSGGEASTEAFF. CDR3 sequence (DNA): TGTGCCAGCAGTTGGTCAGGGGGCGAAGCGAGCACTGAAGCTTTCTTT.